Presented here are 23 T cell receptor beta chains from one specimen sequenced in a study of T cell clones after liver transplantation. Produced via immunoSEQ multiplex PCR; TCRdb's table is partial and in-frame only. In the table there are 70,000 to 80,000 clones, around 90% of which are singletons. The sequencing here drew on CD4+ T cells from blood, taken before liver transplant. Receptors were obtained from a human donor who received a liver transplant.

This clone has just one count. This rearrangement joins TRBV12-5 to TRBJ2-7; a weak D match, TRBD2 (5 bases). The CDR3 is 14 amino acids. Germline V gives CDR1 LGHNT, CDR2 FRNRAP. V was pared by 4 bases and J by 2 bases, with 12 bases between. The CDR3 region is CASGSSGGPYEQYF. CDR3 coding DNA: TGTGCTAGTGGTTCGTCAGGAGGCCCCTACGAGCAGTACTTC.

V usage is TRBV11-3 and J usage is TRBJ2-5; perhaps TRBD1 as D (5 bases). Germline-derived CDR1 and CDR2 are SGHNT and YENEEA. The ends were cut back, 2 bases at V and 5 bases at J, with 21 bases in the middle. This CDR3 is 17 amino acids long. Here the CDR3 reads CASSLIGQALPGETQYF. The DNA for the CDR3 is TGTGCCAGCAGCTTAATCGGGCAGGCCCTCCCAGGGGAGACCCAGTACTTC.

Written as DNA, the CDR3 is TGCGCCAGCAGCCTAATCCCCAGCGGAGACACCGGGGAGCTGTTTTTT. Translated: CASSLIPSGDTGELFF. V gene TRBV5-1 combines with J gene TRBJ2-2; D is possibly TRBD2 (5 bases). V was pared by 4 bases and J by 3 bases, with 16 bases between. The germline CDR1 and CDR2 sequences are SGHRS and YFSETQ. The CDR3 spans 16 residues.

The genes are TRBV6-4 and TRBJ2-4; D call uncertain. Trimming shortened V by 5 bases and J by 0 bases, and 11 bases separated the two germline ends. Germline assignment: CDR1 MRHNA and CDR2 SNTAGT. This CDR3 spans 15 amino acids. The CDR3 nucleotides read TGTGCCAGCAGTAAGCAGGTGCTAGCCAAAAACATTCAGTACTTC. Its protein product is CASSKQVLAKNIQYF.

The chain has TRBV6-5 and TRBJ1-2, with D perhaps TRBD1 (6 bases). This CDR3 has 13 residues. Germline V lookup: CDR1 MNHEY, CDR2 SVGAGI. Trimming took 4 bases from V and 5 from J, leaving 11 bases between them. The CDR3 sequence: CASSLYRDYGYTF. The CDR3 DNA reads TGTGCCAGCAGTTTATACAGGGATTATGGCTACACCTTC.

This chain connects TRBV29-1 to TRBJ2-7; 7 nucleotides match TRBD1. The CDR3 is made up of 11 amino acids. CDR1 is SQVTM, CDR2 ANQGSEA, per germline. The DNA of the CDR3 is TGCTCTGCGACAGGGAACTACGAGCAGTACTTC. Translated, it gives CSATGNYEQYF.

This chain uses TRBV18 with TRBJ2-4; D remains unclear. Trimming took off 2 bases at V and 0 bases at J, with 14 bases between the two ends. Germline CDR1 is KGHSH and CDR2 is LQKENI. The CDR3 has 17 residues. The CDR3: CASSPAGPDLAKNIQYF. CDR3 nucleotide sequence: TGTGCCAGCTCACCAGCCGGACCCGATTTAGCCAAAAACATTCAGTACTTC.

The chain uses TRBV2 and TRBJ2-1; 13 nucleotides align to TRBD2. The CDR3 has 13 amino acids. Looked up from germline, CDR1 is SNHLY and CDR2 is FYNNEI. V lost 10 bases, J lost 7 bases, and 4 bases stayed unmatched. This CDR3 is CAITSGRVNEQFF. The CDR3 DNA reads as TGTGCCATCACTAGCGGGAGGGTGAATGAGCAGTTCTTC.

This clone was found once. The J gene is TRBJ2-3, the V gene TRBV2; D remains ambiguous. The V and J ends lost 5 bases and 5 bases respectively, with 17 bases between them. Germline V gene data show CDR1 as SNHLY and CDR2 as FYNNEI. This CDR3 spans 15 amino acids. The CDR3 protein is CASSIPNPSGDTQYF. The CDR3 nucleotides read TGTGCCAGCAGTATCCCGAACCCCAGTGGAGATACGCAGTATTTT.

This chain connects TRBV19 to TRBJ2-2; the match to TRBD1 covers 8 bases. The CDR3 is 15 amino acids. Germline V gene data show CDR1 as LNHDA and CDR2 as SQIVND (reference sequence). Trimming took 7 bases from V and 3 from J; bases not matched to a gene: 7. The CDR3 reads CASTPDRVDTGELFF. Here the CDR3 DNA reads TGTGCCAGTACCCCGGACAGGGTGGACACCGGGGAGCTGTTTTTT.

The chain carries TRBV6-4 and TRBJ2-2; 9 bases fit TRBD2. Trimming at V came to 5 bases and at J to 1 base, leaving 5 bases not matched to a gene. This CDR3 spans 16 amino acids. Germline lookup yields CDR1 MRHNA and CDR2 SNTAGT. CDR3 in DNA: TGTGCCAGCAGTCAGATAGCGGGAGTGAACACCGGGGAGCTGTTTTTT. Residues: CASSQIAGVNTGELFF.

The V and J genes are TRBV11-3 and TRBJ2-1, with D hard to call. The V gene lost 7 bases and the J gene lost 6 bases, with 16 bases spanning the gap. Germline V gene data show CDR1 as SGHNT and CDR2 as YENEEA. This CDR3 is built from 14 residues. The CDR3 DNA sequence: TGTGCCAGCACCTTTACTGAAAGGTCCAATGAGCAGTTCTTC. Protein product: CASTFTERSNEQFF.

Written as DNA, the CDR3 is TGTGCCAGCAGCCGGGTGGCAGGGAACACTGAAGCTTTCTTT. This codes for CASSRVAGNTEAFF. The chain is built from TRBV5-5 and TRBJ1-1; the D is unclear. The germline V gene has CDR1 SGHKS and CDR2 YYEKEE (reference sequence). The CDR3 has 14 residues. Between the trimmed V and J ends, which lost 4 bases and 1 base, there was a span of 11 bases.

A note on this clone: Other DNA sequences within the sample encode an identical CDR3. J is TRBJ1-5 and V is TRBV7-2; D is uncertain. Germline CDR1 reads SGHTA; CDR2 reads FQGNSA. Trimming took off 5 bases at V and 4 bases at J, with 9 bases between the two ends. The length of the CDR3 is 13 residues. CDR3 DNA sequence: TGTGCCAGCAGCCCCGACCCGAATCAGCCCCAGCATTTT. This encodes CASSPDPNQPQHF.

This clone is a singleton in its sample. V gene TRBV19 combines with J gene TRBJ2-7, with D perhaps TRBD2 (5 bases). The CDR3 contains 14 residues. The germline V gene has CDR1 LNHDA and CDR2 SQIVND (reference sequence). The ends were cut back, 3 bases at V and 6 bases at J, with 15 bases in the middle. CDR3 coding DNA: TGTGCCAGTAGTATGGGGAGCCGGTTGGGCGAGCAGTACTTC. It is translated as CASSMGSRLGEQYF.

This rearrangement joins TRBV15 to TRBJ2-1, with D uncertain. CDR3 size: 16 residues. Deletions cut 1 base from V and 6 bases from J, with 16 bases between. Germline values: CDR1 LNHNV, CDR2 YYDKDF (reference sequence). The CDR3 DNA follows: TGTGCCACCAGCAGAGCCCCCGATGGGTGGGGCAATGAGCAGTTCTTC. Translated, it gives CATSRAPDGWGNEQFF.

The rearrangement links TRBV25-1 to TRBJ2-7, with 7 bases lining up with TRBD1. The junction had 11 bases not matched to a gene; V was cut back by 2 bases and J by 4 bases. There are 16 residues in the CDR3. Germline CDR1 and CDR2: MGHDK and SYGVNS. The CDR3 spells CASSEIKSGGRYEQYF. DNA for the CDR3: TGTGCCAGCAGTGAAATCAAGTCAGGGGGTCGGTACGAGCAGTACTTC.

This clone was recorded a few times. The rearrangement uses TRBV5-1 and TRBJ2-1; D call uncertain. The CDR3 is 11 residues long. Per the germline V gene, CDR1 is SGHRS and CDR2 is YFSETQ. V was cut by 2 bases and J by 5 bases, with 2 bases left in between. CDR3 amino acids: CASSLDNEQFF. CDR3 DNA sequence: TGCGCCAGCAGCTTAGACAATGAGCAGTTCTTC.

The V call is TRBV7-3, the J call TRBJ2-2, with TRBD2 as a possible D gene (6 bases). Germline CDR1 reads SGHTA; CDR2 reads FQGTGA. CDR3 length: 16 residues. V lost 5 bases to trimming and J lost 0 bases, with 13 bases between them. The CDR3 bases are TGTGCCAGCAGCCCCAGGCGGGGCCCGAACACCGGGGAGCTGTTTTTT. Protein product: CASSPRRGPNTGELFF.

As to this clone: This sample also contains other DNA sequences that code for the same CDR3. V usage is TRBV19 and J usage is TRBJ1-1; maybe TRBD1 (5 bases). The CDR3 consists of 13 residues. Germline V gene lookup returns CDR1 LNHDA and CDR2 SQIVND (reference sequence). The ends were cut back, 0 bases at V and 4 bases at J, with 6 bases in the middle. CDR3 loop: CASSIDGGTEAFF. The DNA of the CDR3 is TGTGCCAGTAGTATAGACGGGGGCACTGAAGCTTTCTTT.

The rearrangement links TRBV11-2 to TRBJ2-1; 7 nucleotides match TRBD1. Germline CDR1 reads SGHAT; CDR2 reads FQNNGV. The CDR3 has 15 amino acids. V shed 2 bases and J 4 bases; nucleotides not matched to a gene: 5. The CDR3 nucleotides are TGTGCCAGCAGCTTAACCGGGGACAGTTACAATGAGCAGTTCTTC. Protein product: CASSLTGDSYNEQFF.

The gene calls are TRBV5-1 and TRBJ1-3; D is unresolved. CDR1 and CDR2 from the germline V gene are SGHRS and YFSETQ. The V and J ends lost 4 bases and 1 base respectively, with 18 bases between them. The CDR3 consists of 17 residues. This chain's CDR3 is CASSPTSSSTSGNTIYF. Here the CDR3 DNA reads TGCGCCAGCAGCCCGACGTCATCGAGTACGTCTGGAAACACCATATATTTT.

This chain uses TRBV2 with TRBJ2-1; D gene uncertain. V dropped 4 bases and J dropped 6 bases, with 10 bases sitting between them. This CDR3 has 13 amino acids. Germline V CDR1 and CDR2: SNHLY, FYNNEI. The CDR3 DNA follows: TGTGCCAGCAGTGCCCCCTTGGCCAATGAGCAGTTCTTC. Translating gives CASSAPLANEQFF.